Listed here are 23 T cell receptor beta chains from one sample, sequenced in a study of blood T cells in healthy people across ages. A sample-barcoded 5' primer and a J-beta primer mix were used in a second PCR of roughly 6 to 12 cycles. TCRdb itself ran the 5' RACE reads through MiXCR, one entry per CDR3 protein. The sample contains roughly 1,500,000 distinct CDR3 sequences, about 35% of which appear only once. Sequenced sample: blood. Receptors were obtained from a woman in her 30s in good health.

This clonotype was seen only once. V usage is TRBV27 and J usage is TRBJ2-7; TRBD1 might be the D (5 bases). Germline V lookup: CDR1 MNHEY, CDR2 SMNVEV (reference sequence). The CDR3 is 16 amino acids. With 3 bases removed from V and 4 bases from J, the gap between germline ends came to 19 bases. The CDR3 reads CASSFSMGQVKYEQYF. CDR3 sequence (DNA): TGTGCCAGCAGTTTCTCCATGGGGCAGGTTAAGTACGAGCAGTACTTC.

The rearrangement joins TRBV5-1 to TRBJ2-1, with 8 bases fitting TRBD2. The CDR3 is 16 residues long. Germline trimming cut 1 base from V and 2 bases from J; bases unmatched to any gene: 5. The germline gives CDR1 SGHRS, CDR2 YFSETQ. The CDR3 sequence is CASSLWISGAYNEQFF. As DNA, the CDR3 is TGCGCCAGCAGCTTGTGGATTAGCGGGGCCTACAATGAGCAGTTCTTC.

This clonotype was seen only a few times. Given a much more abundant clone one base away, this may be a read error. The CDR3, as DNA: TGTGCCAGCAACTTAACTAGCGGGGGGCGCAAGGAGACCCAGTACTTC. Its translation: CASNLTSGGRKETQYF. V is TRBV7-3 and J is TRBJ2-5; TRBD2 matches 12 bases. Germline V gene lookup returns CDR1 SGHTA and CDR2 FQGTGA. The CDR3 is made up of 16 amino acids.

V gene TRBV6-1 combines with J gene TRBJ2-1; 9 bases agree with TRBD2. V lost 10 bases and J lost 4; bases outside the gene matches: 8. Germline lookup yields CDR1 MNHNS and CDR2 SASEGT. CDR3 length equals 14 residues. CDR3 DNA sequence: TGTGCCACCCTGGCGGGAGGGCTTTACAATGAGCAGTTCTTC. This gives the protein CATLAGGLYNEQFF.

V is TRBV5-1 and J is TRBJ2-2, with D hard to call. This CDR3 spans 12 amino acids. CDR1 SGHRS and CDR2 YFSETQ come from the germline V gene. V was shortened by 3 bases and J by 5 bases, with 5 bases between the two germline ends. The CDR3 sequence is CASSSMTGELFF. For the CDR3, the DNA is TGCGCCAGCAGCTCTATGACCGGGGAGCTGTTTTTT.

The CDR3 loop is CASSSLGLATNEQFF. CDR3 nucleotides: TGTGCCAGCAGCTCCCTGGGACTAGCGACCAATGAGCAGTTCTTC. The chain couples TRBV13 to TRBJ2-1, with 10 bases lining up with TRBD2. The J segment lost 6 bases and the V segment lost 4 bases, leaving 6 bases of the junction unmatched. The germline V gene encodes CDR1 PRHDT and CDR2 FYEKMQ (reference sequence). The CDR3 is made up of 15 amino acids.

The V gene is TRBV11-2, the J gene TRBJ1-4; possibly TRBD1 for D (6 bases). Germline V gene sequence: CDR1 SGHAT, CDR2 FQNNGV. The CDR3 runs 14 residues. V shed 3 bases and J shed 4 bases, with 9 bases lying between them. CDR3 protein: CASSFGGHNEKLFF. Written as DNA, the CDR3 is TGTGCCAGCAGCTTTGGGGGACATAATGAAAAACTGTTTTTT.

Only a few counts were recorded for this clonotype. The J gene is TRBJ2-3, the V gene TRBV7-9; D is unclear. The CDR3 runs to 14 residues. V dropped 5 bases and J dropped 10 bases, with 19 bases sitting between them. Per the germline V gene, CDR1 is SEHNR and CDR2 is FQNEAQ (reference sequence). CDR3 loop: CASSPSKKPMAQYF. The DNA of the CDR3 is TGTGCCAGCAGCCCTTCAAAAAAACCTATGGCGCAGTATTTT.

The chain carries TRBV2 and TRBJ2-7; D is uncertain. The V end lost 0 bases, the J end lost 3 bases, and 12 bases lay between the germline ends. The CDR3 loop spans 15 amino acids. The germline CDR1 and CDR2 sequences are SNHLY and FYNNEI. CDR3 loop: CASSEAQDSLYEQYF. The CDR3 bases are TGTGCCAGCAGTGAAGCGCAAGACTCCCTCTACGAGCAGTACTTC.

This clonotype was detected ten times or more. The chain is built from TRBV27 and TRBJ2-1; 8 positions agree with TRBD1. Germline CDR1 is MNHEY and CDR2 is SMNVEV (reference sequence). CDR3 length equals 14 residues. V trimming: 6 bases; J trimming: 2 bases; junction bases outside the gene matches: 3. The CDR3 here is CASRGQGTYNEQFF. The CDR3 DNA reads TGTGCCAGCAGAGGACAGGGTACCTACAATGAGCAGTTCTTC.

This clonotype came up many times. The rearrangement uses TRBV29-1 and TRBJ2-7, with unresolved D. Germline loops: CDR1 SQVTM, CDR2 ANQGSEA. V was trimmed by 6 bases and J by 2 bases, leaving 14 bases between them. The CDR3 sequence is 13 residues long. CDR3 amino acids: CSVESGVTYEQYF. The CDR3 nucleotides read TGCAGCGTCGAAAGTGGGGTCACCTACGAGCAGTACTTC.

Many counts were recorded for this clonotype. The chain has TRBV20-1 and TRBJ2-7, with 9 bases fitting TRBD1. CDR1 is DFQATT and CDR2 is SNEGSKA in the germline V gene (reference sequence). The CDR3 length is 15 residues. V dropped 3 bases and J dropped 4; count of bases not matched to a gene: 10. The CDR3 protein is CSARSPQTGGYEQYF. CDR3 DNA: TGCAGTGCTAGGAGTCCGCAGACAGGGGGGTACGAGCAGTACTTC.

With regard to this clonotype: Relative to the germline gene, one junction end is altered; a read error may explain this. J is TRBJ2-5 and V is TRBV27; D is possibly TRBD1 (5 bases). This CDR3 is built from 13 residues. Germline-derived CDR1 and CDR2 are MNHEY and SMNVEV (reference sequence). This CDR3 reads CASSLWGQEPQYF. The CDR3 region has the DNA TGTGCCAGCAGTTTATGGGGCCAAGAGCCCCAGTACTTC.

This clonotype was found many times. This chain links TRBV29-1 with TRBJ2-1, with 7 nucleotides matching TRBD1. The V gene end was trimmed by 7 bases and the J gene end by 9 bases; junction bases not matched to a gene: 15. This CDR3 is built from 14 residues. Germline-derived CDR1 and CDR2 are SQVTM and ANQGSEA. CDR3 in amino acids: CSALMSEGAFEQFF. For the CDR3, the DNA is TGCAGCGCCCTCATGTCAGAGGGGGCTTTTGAGCAGTTCTTC.

This clonotype was seen a few times. The genes are TRBV20-1 and TRBJ2-7, with 7 bases lining up with TRBD2. This CDR3 is built from 13 residues. Germline CDR1 is DFQATT and CDR2 is SNEGSKA (reference sequence). Losses at the gene ends were 3 bases for V and 4 bases for J; bases not matched to a gene: 6. The CDR3 loop reads CSASSGGMYEQYF. In DNA form, the CDR3 reads TGCAGTGCTAGTTCCGGGGGGATGTACGAGCAGTACTTC.

This clonotype has just a few counts. The gene calls are TRBV4-2 and TRBJ2-7, with 7 positions matching TRBD2. Germline V gene lookup returns CDR1 LGHNA and CDR2 YNFKEQ. The CDR3 has 16 residues. V was pared by 0 bases and J by 0 bases, with 5 bases of the junction left unmatched. CDR3 sequence reads: CASSQEPSGYSYEQYF. CDR3 in DNA: TGTGCCAGCAGCCAAGAACCTAGCGGATACTCCTACGAGCAGTACTTC.

Comments on this clonotype: Sequence at one end of the junction differs from germline and may be a read error. V gene TRBV5-1 combines with J gene TRBJ2-5, with 15 bases identical to TRBD2. The CDR3 contains 17 residues. Germline CDR1 is SGHRS and CDR2 is YFSETQ. The CDR3 DNA sequence: TGCGTCAGCAGCCCCGGACTAGCGGGGGGGGCGTACAATGAGCAGTACTTC. It translates to CVSSPGLAGGAYNEQYF.

A few counts support this clonotype. This rearrangement joins TRBV20-1 to TRBJ2-3, with D perhaps being TRBD1 or TRBD2 (5 bases each). Germline V gives CDR1 DFQATT, CDR2 SNEGSKA (reference sequence). The CDR3 totals 15 residues. Trimming shortened V by 5 bases and J by 9 bases, and 24 bases separated the two germline ends. The CDR3 sequence: CSARHPRGKGLTQYF. CDR3 sequence (DNA): TGCAGTGCTCGTCATCCGAGGGGCAAAGGGCTGACGCAGTATTTT.

CDR3 amino acids: CASSSTTAYEQYF. CDR3 nucleotide sequence: TGTGCCAGCAGTAGCACCACAGCCTACGAGCAGTACTTC. The rearrangement links TRBV2 to TRBJ2-7; D uncertain. CDR3 length: 13 amino acids. The V end was cut by 5 bases, the J end by 2 bases, with 10 bases between. Germline V gene sequence: CDR1 SNHLY, CDR2 FYNNEI.

This clonotype was seen a handful of times. The rearrangement links TRBV21-1 to TRBJ1-2; the table's TRBD1 call for D was not verified on the DNA. TRBV21-1 is a known pseudogene. CDR3 length equals 16 residues. The CDR3 DNA reads as TGTGCCAGCAGCAGGGACAGGCCTCTATCATTATATGGCTACACCTTC. Protein: CASSRDRPLSLYGYTF.

The rearrangement links TRBV11-2 to TRBJ2-5; D remains ambiguous. This CDR3 has 13 residues. Deletions cut 6 bases from V and 3 bases from J, with 11 bases between. Germline V lookup: CDR1 SGHAT, CDR2 FQNNGV. DNA of the CDR3: TGTGCCAGCAGTCACTGGACCGAAGAGACCCAGTACTTC. Translated, it gives CASSHWTEETQYF. Together with reference TRBV11-2 and TRBJ2-5, the CDR3 gives the full variable domain: EAGVAQSPRYKIIEKRQSVAFWCNPISGHATLYWYQQILGQGPKLLIQFQNNGVVDDSQLPKDRFSAERLKGVDSTLKIQPAKLEDSAVYLCASSHWTEETQYFGPGTRLLVL.

The chain links TRBV7-9 to TRBJ2-4, with D possibly matching TRBD1 (7 bases). The V end lost 1 base, the J end lost 1 base, and 20 bases lay between the germline ends. Looked up from germline, CDR1 is SEHNR and CDR2 is FQNEAQ (reference sequence). This CDR3 has 19 residues. CDR3 region: CASSLVSQTGRKAKNIQYF. The DNA for the CDR3 is TGTGCCAGCAGCTTAGTCTCTCAGACAGGGAGGAAGGCCAAAAACATTCAGTACTTC.

The CDR3 DNA sequence: TGTGCCAGCAGCTTGTCGCCTAGCGGGGGGGGGACAGATACGCAGTATTTT. It translates to CASSLSPSGGGTDTQYF. The chain couples TRBV7-2 to TRBJ2-3; 12 bases map to TRBD2. J gave up 3 bases and V 3 bases, and 7 bases lay outside the gene matches. CDR1 SGHTA and CDR2 FQGNSA come from the germline V gene. The CDR3 has 17 amino acids.